What follows is one T cell receptor (beta chain) and its context. As yet, its antigen is unknown. This entry belongs to a study of T cell repertoires in cytomegalovirus infection. At the level of the study: Indications of both CMV infection and matching HLA type were provided by public TCR beta signatures. Overall study results and limits: Across the ex vivo response, the dominant clonotypes were HLA-C-restricted CMV-specific TCR beta clonotypes. The cumulative frequency of public TCR beta families distinguished individuals who carried CMV together with the relevant HLA.

TCRdb called the reads again in MiXCR, with one record for every CDR3 protein. The sample lists around 260,000 distinct CDR3 sequences; about a quarter were seen once. Sequenced input: PBMCs. The clonotype comes from a human donor in good health (CMV status not recorded). Some clones in this sample may be carry-over from other donors' samples.

The CDR3: CASSLRPGNSGQYF. As DNA, the CDR3 is TGTGCCAGCAGCTTACGCCCAGGGAATTCTGGGCAGTACTTC. The genes are TRBV7-2 and TRBJ2-7; D is perhaps TRBD1 (5 bases). This CDR3 contains 14 residues. Trimming pared 2 bases from V and 9 bases from J, leaving 17 bases between. CDR1 is SGHTA, CDR2 FQGNSA, per germline.